The clone carrying this TCR beta chain was seen just once. No antigen is known for it. The sample belongs to a study of T-cell memory formation after mild COVID-19. In the study overall: For the most part, TCR clusters were specific to one donor. Findings and caveats of the study: Contracting clones, day 15 to 85, had balanced CD4/CD8, and later expanders favored CD4+. The authors left the SARS-CoV-2 specificity of second-wave clones peaking on day 37 unconfirmed. Researchers found some responding clones in pre-infection memory, a sign that cross-reactive memory joined.

MiXCR, applied by TCRdb to the 5' RACE reads, yields one record per CDR3 protein. The sample gives 350,000 or so distinct CDR3 sequences, less than 25% of which show up once; roughly 21% is in the top ten. This CDR3 comprises 11 residues. V was shortened by 7 bases and J by 5 bases, with 8 bases between the two germline ends. CDR1 is MNHNS, CDR2 SASEGT, per germline. The chain links TRBV6-1 to TRBJ2-5; D remains unclear. This TCR came from a man younger than 35 who had mild COVID-19 (a few samples of this study predate the infection). Cell type and time point are not known. Material: PBMCs or a T cell subset sorted from them (not recorded which). CDR3 DNA sequence: TGTGCCAGCACTAAGCAGGAGACCCAGTACTTC. Its translation is CASTKQETQYF.